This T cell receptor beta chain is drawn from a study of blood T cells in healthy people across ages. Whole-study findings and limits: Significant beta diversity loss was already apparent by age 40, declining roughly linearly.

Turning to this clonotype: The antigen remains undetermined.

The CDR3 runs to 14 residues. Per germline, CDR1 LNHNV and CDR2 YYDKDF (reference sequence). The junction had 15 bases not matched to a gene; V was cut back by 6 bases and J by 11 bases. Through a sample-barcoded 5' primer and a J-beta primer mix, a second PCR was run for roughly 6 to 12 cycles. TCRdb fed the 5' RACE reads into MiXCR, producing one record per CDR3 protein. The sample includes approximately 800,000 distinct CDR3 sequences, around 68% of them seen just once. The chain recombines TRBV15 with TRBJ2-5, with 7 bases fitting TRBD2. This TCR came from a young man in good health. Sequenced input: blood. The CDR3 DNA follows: TGTGCCACCAGGGGTAGGGGAGGGAGCAATGAGCAGTACTTC. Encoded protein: CATRGRGGSNEQYF.